This TCR beta chain derives from a study of Graves' ophthalmopathy and Graves' hyperthyroidism. RNA transcripts yielded amplified TCR beta CDR3 regions. HTBI-primed first-round RT-PCR preceded second-round multiplex PCR. In TCRdb, the multiplex PCR reads were re-called with MiXCR into one record per CDR3 protein. The table includes 500,000 to 800,000 distinct CDR3 sequences, 35% to 45% detected once. Each donor who had ophthalmopathy showed moderate-to-severe activity, a CAS of ≥3, a NOSPECS of ≥4, and a duration under 3 months. If patients had other autoimmune diseases, uncontrolled infections, pregnancy or lactation, they were excluded. Study-level results: The model predicted ophthalmopathy progression with about 69% sensitivity and 72% to 85% specificity. Blood contained most expanded thyroid clonotypes exceeding 0.001 frequency.

This clonotype appeared a few times. Its antigen is still unknown. The receptor comes from an adult man with Graves' ophthalmopathy. Sequencing used peripheral blood.

The DNA of the CDR3 is TGTGCCACCAGCAGAGCCCCACTAGCGCGCACAGATACGCAGTATTTT. This codes for CATSRAPLARTDTQYF. The chain combines TRBV15 with TRBJ2-3; 7 bases agree with TRBD2. The ends lost 1 base at V and 1 base at J; junction bases unmatched: 5. Germline lookup yields CDR1 LNHNV and CDR2 YYDKDF (reference sequence). The CDR3 length is 16 residues. The whole variable domain, remainder taken from reference TRBV15 and TRBJ2-3, is DAMVIQNPRYQVTQFGKPVTLSCSQTLNHNVMYWYQQKSSQAPKLLFHYYDKDFNNEADTPDNFQSRRPNTSFCFLDIRSPGLGDTAMYLCATSRAPLARTDTQYFGPGTRLTVL.